This is a list of T cell receptor beta chains from one sample in a study of blood T cells in healthy people across ages. TCRdb independently ran MiXCR on the 5' RACE reads; one entry per CDR3 protein. The sample holds approximately 360,000 distinct CDR3 sequences, roughly half seen once. The sequenced sample was blood. The receptors were gathered from a man in his 60s in good health. Each CDR3 is given with its conserved first and last residue. Fields, in order: CDR3 length, D gene, J gene, V gene, clone size, CDR3 protein, CDR3 DNA. D genes are given only for firm matches. Some rows mark clone size as missing; the rest say once, few, many or name a class of expanded clone.

length: 16
D: .
J: TRBJ2-7
V: TRBV11-2
size: .
CDR3: CASSASAGISSYEQYF
DNA: TGTGCCAGCAGCGCATCGGCAGGGATTAGCTCCTACGAGCAGTACTTC

length: 14
D: .
J: TRBJ2-4
V: TRBV20-1
size: .
CDR3: CSASILGAKNIQYF
DNA: TGCAGTGCTAGCATCCTCGGGGCCAAAAACATTCAGTACTTC

length: 14
D: .
J: TRBJ2-3
V: TRBV20-1
size: .
CDR3: CSARRDSGTDTQYF
DNA: TGCAGTGCCCGCCGGGACTCAGGCACAGATACGCAGTATTTT

length: 13
D: .
J: TRBJ1-2
V: TRBV20-1
size: .
CDR3: CSASGQGANGCTF
DNA: TGCAGTGCTAGCGGGCAGGGTGCAAATGGCTGCACCTTC

length: 15
D: .
J: TRBJ2-5
V: TRBV5-8
size: few
CDR3: CASSLTARRQETQYF
DNA: TGTGCCAGCAGCTTAACGGCCCGGAGGCAAGAGACCCAGTACTTC

length: 15
D: .
J: TRBJ2-3
V: TRBV29-1
size: few
CDR3: CSVERSGMGADTQYF
DNA: TGCAGCGTTGAAAGGTCAGGGATGGGTGCAGATACGCAGTATTTT

length: 13
D: .
J: TRBJ1-2
V: TRBV7-2
size: many
CDR3: CASSLGADYGYTF
DNA: TGTGCCAGCAGCCTTGGGGCGGACTATGGCTACACCTTC

length: 14
D: .
J: TRBJ2-7
V: TRBV5-1
size: .
CDR3: CASSPRGPPNEQYF
DNA: TGCGCCAGCAGCCCTCGCGGGCCCCCCAACGAGCAGTACTTC

length: 19
D: TRBD2
J: TRBJ2-7
V: TRBV4-1
size: few
CDR3: CASSQDFLGLAGTPDEQYF
DNA: TGCGCCAGCAGCCAAGATTTCCTTGGACTAGCGGGTACCCCTGACGAGCAGTACTTC

length: 14
D: TRBD1
J: TRBJ2-5
V: TRBV20-1
size: few
CDR3: CSAPQTGPDETQYF
DNA: TGCAGTGCTCCTCAGACAGGGCCCGACGAGACCCAGTACTTC

length: 16
D: .
J: TRBJ1-2
V: TRBV20-1
size: few
CDR3: CSASSAGSSQNYGYTF
DNA: TGCAGTGCTAGTTCGGCAGGGAGTAGCCAAAACTATGGCTACACCTTC

length: 12
D: .
J: TRBJ2-7
V: TRBV29-1
size: .
CDR3: CSVGAVTYEQYF
DNA: TGCAGCGTTGGTGCGGTAACCTACGAGCAGTACTTC

length: 17
D: TRBD2
J: TRBJ2-3
V: TRBV6-2/TRBV6-3
size: few
CDR3: CASSSASGGAGTDTQYF
DNA: TGTGCCAGCAGCTCCGCTAGCGGGGGGGCGGGGACAGATACGCAGTATTTT

length: 18
D: .
J: TRBJ2-3
V: TRBV4-2
size: .
CDR3: CASSQRGEAGPAADTQYF
DNA: TGTGCCAGCAGCCAAAGGGGGGAAGCGGGACCGGCCGCAGATACGCAGTATTTT

length: 14
D: TRBD2
J: TRBJ2-5
V: TRBV6-2/TRBV6-3
size: .
CDR3: CASGTSGLYDEQYF
DNA: TGTGCCAGCGGAACTAGCGGCCTATACGATGAGCAGTACTTC

length: 17
D: .
J: TRBJ2-7
V: TRBV20-1
size: .
CDR3: CSARKTGLPTSIYEQYF
DNA: TGCAGTGCTAGGAAAACAGGGCTTCCAACTTCCATCTACGAGCAGTACTTC

length: 15
D: .
J: TRBJ2-1
V: TRBV7-2
size: .
CDR3: CASSLGWGVQYEQFF
DNA: TGTGCCAGCAGCTTAGGCTGGGGAGTCCAATATGAGCAGTTCTTC

length: 13
D: .
J: TRBJ2-3
V: TRBV6-6
size: few
CDR3: CASSEGSTDTQYF
DNA: TGTGCAAGCAGTGAGGGAAGCACAGATACGCAGTATTTT

length: 13
D: .
J: TRBJ2-7
V: TRBV6-2/TRBV6-3
size: .
CDR3: CASSYASPREQYF
DNA: TGTGCCAGCAGTTACGCTAGTCCCCGCGAGCAGTACTTC

length: 13
D: .
J: TRBJ1-2
V: TRBV29-1
size: .
CDR3: CSVEVGANYGYTF
DNA: TGCAGCGTTGAAGTAGGCGCTAACTATGGCTACACCTTC